Following are 9 T cell receptor beta chains from one sample sequenced in a study of breast tumors, draining lymph nodes, adjacent tissues. TCRdb fed the multiplex PCR reads into MiXCR, producing one record per CDR3 protein. The sample contains about 46,000 distinct CDR3 sequences, under 25% of which appear only once. The sequencing sample was made of breast tumor tissue. The receptors shown here come from a female donor with breast cancer. Some clones in this sample may be carry-over from other donors' samples.

There are many counts of this clonotype. In nucleotides, the CDR3 is TGTGCCAGCAGCGCAACCGGGACAGGGGGATACAATGAGCAGTTCTTC. It translates to CASSATGTGGYNEQFF. The rearrangement uses TRBV9 and TRBJ2-1; 11 bases line up with TRBD1. In germline, CDR1 is SGDLS, CDR2 YYNGEE. The CDR3 runs to 16 residues. V was clipped by 3 bases and J by 4 bases; unmatched bases: 6. Full variable domain (missing parts from reference TRBV9 and TRBJ2-1): DSGVTQTPKHLITATGQRVTLRCSPRSGDLSVYWYQQSLDQGLQFLIQYYNGEERAKGNILERFSAQQFPDLHSELNLSSLELGDSALYFCASSATGTGGYNEQFFGPGTRLTVL.

This clonotype was detected ten times or more. This chain joins TRBV25-1 and TRBJ2-5; D is perhaps TRBD1 (5 bases). The CDR3 has 13 amino acids. V lost 6 bases to trimming and J lost 0 bases, with 8 bases between them. In germline, CDR1 is MGHDK, CDR2 SYGVNS. CDR3: CASSRVYQETQYF. The CDR3 nucleotides are TGTGCCAGCAGCAGGGTTTACCAAGAGACCCAGTACTTC.

This clonotype was seen at least ten times. The chain employs TRBV18 and TRBJ2-7; D might be TRBD1 or TRBD2, each matching 7 bases. The CDR3 is made up of 14 amino acids. CDR1 is KGHSH, CDR2 LQKENI, per germline. The ends were cut back, 6 bases at V and 6 bases at J, with 18 bases in the middle. The CDR3 protein is CASSQGGGIREQYF. The CDR3 DNA is TGTGCCAGCTCTCAGGGGGGGGGAATCCGCGAGCAGTACTTC.

Sample share makes this clonotype medium-sized. The chain joins TRBV6-5 to TRBJ1-6, with 11 bases aligning to TRBD1. After removal of 5 bases from V and 4 bases from J, the junction contained 1 base not matched to a gene. This CDR3 is 15 amino acids long. Per germline, CDR1 MNHEY and CDR2 SVGAGI. CDR3 amino acids: CASSGQGAYNSPLHF. CDR3 nucleotides: TGTGCCAGCAGTGGACAGGGGGCTTATAATTCACCCCTCCACTTT.

This clonotype came up many times. The chain couples TRBV11-1 to TRBJ2-7; a possible D gene is TRBD1 (5 bases). V dropped 5 bases and J dropped 6 bases, with 14 bases sitting between them. Per the germline V gene, CDR1 is SGHAT and CDR2 is FQDESV (reference sequence). The CDR3 totals 13 residues. CDR3 in amino acids: CASSPGRGAEQYF. DNA for the CDR3: TGTGCCAGCAGCCCCGGGCGTGGGGCCGAGCAGTACTTC.

The table lists this clonotype with many counts. Written as DNA, the CDR3 is TGTGCCAGCAGTTACTCGATTGAAACAAGCTACAATGAGCAGTTCTTC. Its protein product is CASSYSIETSYNEQFF. The V call is TRBV6-6, the J call TRBJ2-1; no clear D gene. CDR3 length: 16 amino acids. V was cut by 0 bases and J by 3 bases, with 12 bases left in between. CDR1 is MNHNY and CDR2 is SVGAGI in the germline V gene (reference sequence).

This clonotype was counted at least ten times. The gene calls are TRBV11-3 and TRBJ2-1; 9 nucleotides agree with TRBD2. V was pared by 7 bases and J by 0 bases, with 13 bases of the junction left unmatched. Germline CDR1 reads SGHNT; CDR2 reads YENEEA. This CDR3 has 18 residues. As DNA, the CDR3 is TGTGCCAGCATTGGTAGCGGGGGCCCGAACTCCTCCTACAATGAGCAGTTCTTC. Protein: CASIGSGGPNSSYNEQFF.

The table lists this clonotype with a few counts. This may come from a read error, since a much larger clone is one base off. The chain has TRBV18 and TRBJ2-7; 10 nucleotides agree with TRBD1. CDR3 length: 16 amino acids. Germline-derived CDR1 and CDR2 are KGHSH and LQKENI. The CDR3 bases are TGTGCCAGCTCACCACCCGGGACAGGGGTCCTATACGAGCCGTACTTC. It encodes CASSPPGTGVLYEPYF. Supplemented by reference TRBV18 and TRBJ2-7, the full variable domain reads NAGVMQNPRHLVRRRGQEARLRCSPMKGHSHVYWYRQLPEEGLKFMVYLQKENIIDESGMPKERFSAEFPKEGPSILRIQQVVRGDSAAYFCASSPPGTGVLYEPYFGPGTRLTVT.

This clonotype was observed many times. The J gene is TRBJ1-4, the V gene TRBV20-1; D remains unclear. Looked up from germline, CDR1 is DFQATT and CDR2 is SNEGSKA (reference sequence). Trimming took off 0 bases at V and 3 bases at J, with 11 bases between the two ends. CDR3 size: 15 residues. The CDR3 DNA reads as TGCAGTGCTAGAGATCTAGGGCACTCTAATGAAAAACTGTTTTTT. Translating it yields CSARDLGHSNEKLFF.